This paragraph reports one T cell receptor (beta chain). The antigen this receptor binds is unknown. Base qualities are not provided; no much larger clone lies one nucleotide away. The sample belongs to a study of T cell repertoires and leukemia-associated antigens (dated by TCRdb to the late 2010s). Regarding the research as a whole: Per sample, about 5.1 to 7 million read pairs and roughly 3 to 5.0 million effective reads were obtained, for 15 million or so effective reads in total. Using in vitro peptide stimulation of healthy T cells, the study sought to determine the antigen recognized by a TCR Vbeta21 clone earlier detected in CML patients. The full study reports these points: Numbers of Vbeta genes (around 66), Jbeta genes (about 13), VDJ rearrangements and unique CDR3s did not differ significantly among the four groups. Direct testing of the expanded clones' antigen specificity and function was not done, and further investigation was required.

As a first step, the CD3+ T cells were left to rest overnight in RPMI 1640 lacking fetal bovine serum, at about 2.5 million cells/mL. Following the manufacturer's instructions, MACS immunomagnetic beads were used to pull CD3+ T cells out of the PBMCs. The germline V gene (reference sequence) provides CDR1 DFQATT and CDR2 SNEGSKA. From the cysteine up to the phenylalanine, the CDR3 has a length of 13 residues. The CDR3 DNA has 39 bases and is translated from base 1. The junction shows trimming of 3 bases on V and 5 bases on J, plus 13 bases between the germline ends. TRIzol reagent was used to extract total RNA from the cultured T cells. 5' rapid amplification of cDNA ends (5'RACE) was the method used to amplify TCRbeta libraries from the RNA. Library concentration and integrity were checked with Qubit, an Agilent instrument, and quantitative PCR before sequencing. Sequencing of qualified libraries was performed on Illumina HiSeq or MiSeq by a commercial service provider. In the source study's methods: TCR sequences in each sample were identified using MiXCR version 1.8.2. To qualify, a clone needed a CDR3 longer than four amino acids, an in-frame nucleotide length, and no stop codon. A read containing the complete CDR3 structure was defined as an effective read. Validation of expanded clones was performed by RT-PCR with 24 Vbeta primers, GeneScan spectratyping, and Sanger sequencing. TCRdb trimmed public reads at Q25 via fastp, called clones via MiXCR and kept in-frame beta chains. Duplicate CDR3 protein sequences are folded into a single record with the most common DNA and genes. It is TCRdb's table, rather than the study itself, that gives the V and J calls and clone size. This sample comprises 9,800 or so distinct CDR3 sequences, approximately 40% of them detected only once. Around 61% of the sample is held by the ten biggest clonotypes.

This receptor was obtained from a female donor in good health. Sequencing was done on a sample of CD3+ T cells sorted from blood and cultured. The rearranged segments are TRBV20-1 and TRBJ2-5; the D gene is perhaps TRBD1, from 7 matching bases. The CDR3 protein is CSARTPGGETQYF. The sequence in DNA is TGCAGTGCTAGGACCCCAGGGGGGGAGACCCAGTACTTC.